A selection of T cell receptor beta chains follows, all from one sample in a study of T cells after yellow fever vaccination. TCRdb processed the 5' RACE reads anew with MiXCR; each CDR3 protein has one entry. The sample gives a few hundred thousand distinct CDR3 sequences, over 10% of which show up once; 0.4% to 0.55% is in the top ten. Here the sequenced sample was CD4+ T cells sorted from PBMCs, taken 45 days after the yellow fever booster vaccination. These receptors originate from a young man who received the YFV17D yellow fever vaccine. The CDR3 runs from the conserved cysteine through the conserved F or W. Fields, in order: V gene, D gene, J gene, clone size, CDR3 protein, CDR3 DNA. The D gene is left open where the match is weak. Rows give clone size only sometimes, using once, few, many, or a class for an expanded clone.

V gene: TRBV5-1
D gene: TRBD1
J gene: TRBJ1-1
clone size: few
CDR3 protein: CASSRRTGNTEAFF
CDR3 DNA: TGCGCCAGCAGCCGCAGGACAGGGAACACTGAAGCTTTCTTT

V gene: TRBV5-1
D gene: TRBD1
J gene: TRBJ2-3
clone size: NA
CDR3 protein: CASSAGQGGDTQYF
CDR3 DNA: TGCGCCAGCAGCGCGGGACAGGGGGGAGATACGCAGTATTTT

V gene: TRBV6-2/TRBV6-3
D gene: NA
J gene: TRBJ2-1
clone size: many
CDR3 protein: CASSPIAKRNNEQFF
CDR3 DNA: TGTGCCAGCAGTCCAATAGCGAAAAGGAACAATGAGCAGTTCTTC

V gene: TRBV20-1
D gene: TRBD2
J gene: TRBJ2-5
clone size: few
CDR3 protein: CSAVVLAGDGETQYF
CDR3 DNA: TGCAGTGCAGTGGTACTAGCGGGAGATGGGGAGACCCAGTACTTC

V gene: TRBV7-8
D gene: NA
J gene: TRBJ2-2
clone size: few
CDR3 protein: CASSPLVNTGELFF
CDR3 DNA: TGTGCCAGCAGCCCTTTGGTAAACACCGGGGAGCTGTTTTTT

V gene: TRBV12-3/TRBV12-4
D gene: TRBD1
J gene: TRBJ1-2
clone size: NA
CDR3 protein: CASSLGDRVDGYTF
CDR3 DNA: TGTGCCAGCAGTTTAGGGGACAGGGTCGATGGCTACACCTTC

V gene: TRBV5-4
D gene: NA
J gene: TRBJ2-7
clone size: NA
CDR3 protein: CASHQNDEQYF
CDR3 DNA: TGTGCCAGTCATCAGAACGACGAGCAGTACTTC

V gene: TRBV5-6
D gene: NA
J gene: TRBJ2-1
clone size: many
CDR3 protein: CASSYTGNEQFF
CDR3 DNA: TGTGCCAGCAGCTATACAGGTAATGAGCAGTTCTTC

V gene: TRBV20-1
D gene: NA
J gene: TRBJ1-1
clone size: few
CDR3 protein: CSASGGAYNQAFF
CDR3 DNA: TGCAGTGCTAGTGGGGGGGCTTACAACCAAGCTTTCTTT

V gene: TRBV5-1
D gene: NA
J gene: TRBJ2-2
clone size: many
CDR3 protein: CASSATGQNGELFF
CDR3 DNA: TGCGCCAGCAGCGCCACAGGGCAGAACGGGGAGCTGTTTTTT